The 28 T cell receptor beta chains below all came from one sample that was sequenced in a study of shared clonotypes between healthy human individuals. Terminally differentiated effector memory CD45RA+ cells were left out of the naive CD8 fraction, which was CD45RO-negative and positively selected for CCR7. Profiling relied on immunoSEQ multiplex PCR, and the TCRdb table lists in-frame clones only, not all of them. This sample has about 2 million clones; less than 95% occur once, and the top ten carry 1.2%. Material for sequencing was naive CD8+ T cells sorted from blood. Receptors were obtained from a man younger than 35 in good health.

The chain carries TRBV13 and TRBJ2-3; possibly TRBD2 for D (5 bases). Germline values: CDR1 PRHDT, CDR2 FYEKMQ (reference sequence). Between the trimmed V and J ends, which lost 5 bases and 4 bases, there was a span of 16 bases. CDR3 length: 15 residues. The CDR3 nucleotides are TGTGCCAGCAGCCCCATCGTGGGAGCTCCAGATACGCAGTATTTT. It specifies CASSPIVGAPDTQYF. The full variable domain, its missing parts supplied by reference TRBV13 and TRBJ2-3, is AAGVIQSPRHLIKEKRETATLKCYPIPRHDTVYWYQQGPGQDPQFLISFYEKMQSDKGSIPDRFSAQQFSDYHSELNMSSLELGDSALYFCASSPIVGAPDTQYFGPGTRLTVL.

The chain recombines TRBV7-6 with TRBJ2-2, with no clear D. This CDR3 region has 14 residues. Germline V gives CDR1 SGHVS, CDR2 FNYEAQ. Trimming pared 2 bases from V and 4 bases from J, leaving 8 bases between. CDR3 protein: CASSLMITTGELFF. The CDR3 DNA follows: TGTGCCAGCAGCTTAATGATCACCACCGGGGAGCTGTTTTTT.

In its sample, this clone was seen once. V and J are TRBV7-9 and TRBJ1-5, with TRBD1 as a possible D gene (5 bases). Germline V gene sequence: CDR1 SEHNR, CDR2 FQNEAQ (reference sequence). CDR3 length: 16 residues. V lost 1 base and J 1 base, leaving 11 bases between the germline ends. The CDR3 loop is CASSLVGPGSNQPQHF. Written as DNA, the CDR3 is TGTGCCAGCAGCTTAGTGGGACCGGGAAGCAATCAGCCCCAGCATTTT.

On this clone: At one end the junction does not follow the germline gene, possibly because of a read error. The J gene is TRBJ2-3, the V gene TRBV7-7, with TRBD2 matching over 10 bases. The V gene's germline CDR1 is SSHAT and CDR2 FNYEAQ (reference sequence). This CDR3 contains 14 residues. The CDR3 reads CASSPGTSVNTQYF. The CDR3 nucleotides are TGTGCTAGCAGCCCGGGGACTAGCGTAAATACGCAGTATTTT.

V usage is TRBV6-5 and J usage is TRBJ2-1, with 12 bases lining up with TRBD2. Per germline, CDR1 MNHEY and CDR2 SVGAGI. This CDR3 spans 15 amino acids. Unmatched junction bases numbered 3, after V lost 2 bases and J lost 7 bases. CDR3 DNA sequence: TGTGCCAGCAGTTACCTAGCGGGAGGGGGAAATGAGCAGTTCTTC. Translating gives CASSYLAGGGNEQFF.

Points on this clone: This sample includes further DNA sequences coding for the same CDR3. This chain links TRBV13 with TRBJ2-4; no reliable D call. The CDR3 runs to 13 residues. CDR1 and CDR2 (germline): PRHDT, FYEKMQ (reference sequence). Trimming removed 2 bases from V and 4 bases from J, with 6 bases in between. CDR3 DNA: TGTGCCAGCAGCTTAAGTATGAAAAACATTCAGTACTTC. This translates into CASSLSMKNIQYF. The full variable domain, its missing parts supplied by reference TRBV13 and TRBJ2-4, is AAGVIQSPRHLIKEKRETATLKCYPIPRHDTVYWYQQGPGQDPQFLISFYEKMQSDKGSIPDRFSAQQFSDYHSELNMSSLELGDSALYFCASSLSMKNIQYFGAGTRLSVL.

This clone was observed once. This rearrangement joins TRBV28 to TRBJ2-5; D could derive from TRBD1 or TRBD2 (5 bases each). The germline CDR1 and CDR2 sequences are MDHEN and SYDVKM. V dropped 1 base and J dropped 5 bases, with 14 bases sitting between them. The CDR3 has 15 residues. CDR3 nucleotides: TGTGCCAGCAGTTTATTAGCCGGGACGGGGGAGACCCAGTACTTC. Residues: CASSLLAGTGETQYF.

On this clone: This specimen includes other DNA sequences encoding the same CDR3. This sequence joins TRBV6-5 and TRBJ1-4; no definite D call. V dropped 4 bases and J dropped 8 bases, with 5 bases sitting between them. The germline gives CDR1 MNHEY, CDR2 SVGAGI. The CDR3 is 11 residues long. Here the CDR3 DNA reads TGTGCCAGCAGTTCCGGAGAAAAACTGTTTTTT. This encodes CASSSGEKLFF.

CDR3 in DNA: TGTGCCAGCAGTGCTTCGGGGGGGCTGGGTGAGCAGTTCTTC. Translated: CASSASGGLGEQFF. The chain joins TRBV6-1 to TRBJ2-1; 8 nucleotides align to TRBD2. From germline, CDR1 is MNHNS and CDR2 SASEGT. Trimming took 4 bases from V and 9 from J; bases not matched to a gene: 8. The CDR3 extends over 14 amino acids.

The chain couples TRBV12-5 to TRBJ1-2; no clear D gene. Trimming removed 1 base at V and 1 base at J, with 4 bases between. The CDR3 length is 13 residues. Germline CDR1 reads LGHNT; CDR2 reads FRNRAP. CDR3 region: CASGLGINYGYTF. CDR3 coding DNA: TGTGCTAGTGGTTTGGGGATTAACTATGGCTACACCTTC.

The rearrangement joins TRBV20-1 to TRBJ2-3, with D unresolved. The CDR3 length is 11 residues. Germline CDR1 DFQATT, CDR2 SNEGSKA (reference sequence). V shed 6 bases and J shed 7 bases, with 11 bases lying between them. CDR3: CSAQNVNTQYF. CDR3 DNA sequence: TGCAGTGCGCAGAATGTGAATACGCAGTATTTT.

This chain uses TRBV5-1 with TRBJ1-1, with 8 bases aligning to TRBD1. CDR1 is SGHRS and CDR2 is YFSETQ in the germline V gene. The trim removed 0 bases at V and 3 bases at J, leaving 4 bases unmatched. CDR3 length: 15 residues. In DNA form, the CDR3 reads TGCGCCAGCAGCTTGGTCGACAGGGGTGACACTGAAGCTTTCTTT. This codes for CASSLVDRGDTEAFF. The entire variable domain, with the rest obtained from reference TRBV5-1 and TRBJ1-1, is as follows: KAGVTQTPRYLIKTRGQQVTLSCSPISGHRSVSWYQQTPGQGLQFLFEYFSETQRNKGNFPGRFSGRQFSNSRSEMNVSTLELGDSALYLCASSLVDRGDTEAFFGQGTRLTVV.

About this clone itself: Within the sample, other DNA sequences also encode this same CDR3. CDR3 DNA: TGTGCCATCAGAGACAGCCAAGAGACCCAGTACTTC. Its protein is CAIRDSQETQYF. The chain employs TRBV10-3 and TRBJ2-5; weak D call: TRBD1 (5 bases). This CDR3 comprises 12 residues. V was pared by 6 bases and J by 1 base, with 6 bases between. Germline V gene lookup returns CDR1 ENHRY and CDR2 SYGVKD.

The CDR3 loop reads CASSSWGSGDLYNEQFF. In nucleotides, the CDR3 is TGTGCCAGCAGCTCCTGGGGGTCAGGGGACCTGTACAATGAGCAGTTCTTC. The rearrangement joins TRBV11-3 to TRBJ2-1, with TRBD1 as a possible D gene (6 bases). The CDR3 covers 17 residues. The germline CDR1 and CDR2 sequences are SGHNT and YENEEA. The V gene lost 4 bases and the J gene lost 4 bases, with 20 bases spanning the gap.

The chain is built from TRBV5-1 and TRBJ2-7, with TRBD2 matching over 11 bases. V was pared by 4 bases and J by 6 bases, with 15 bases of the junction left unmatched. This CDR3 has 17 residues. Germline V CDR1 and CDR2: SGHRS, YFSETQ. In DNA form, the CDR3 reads TGCGCCAGCAGCGGTAGCGGGGGGGCCCTCACCATAGGCGAGCAGTACTTC. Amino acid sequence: CASSGSGGALTIGEQYF.

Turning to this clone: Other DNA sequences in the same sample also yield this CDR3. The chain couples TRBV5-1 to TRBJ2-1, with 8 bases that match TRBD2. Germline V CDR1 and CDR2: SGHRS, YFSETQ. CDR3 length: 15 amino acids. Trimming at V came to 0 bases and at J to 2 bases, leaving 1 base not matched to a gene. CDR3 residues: CASSLDGGAYNEQFF. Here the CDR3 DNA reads TGCGCCAGCAGCTTGGACGGGGGGGCCTACAATGAGCAGTTCTTC. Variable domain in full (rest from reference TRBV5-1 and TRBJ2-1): KAGVTQTPRYLIKTRGQQVTLSCSPISGHRSVSWYQQTPGQGLQFLFEYFSETQRNKGNFPGRFSGRQFSNSRSEMNVSTLELGDSALYLCASSLDGGAYNEQFFGPGTRLTVL.

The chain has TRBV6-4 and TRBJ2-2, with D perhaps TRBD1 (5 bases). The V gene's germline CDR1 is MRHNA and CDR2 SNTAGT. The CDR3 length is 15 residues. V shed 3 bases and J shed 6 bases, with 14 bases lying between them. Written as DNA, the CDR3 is TGTGCCAGCAGTGAAGACTGGGGCGGATCCGGGGAGCTGTTTTTT. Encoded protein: CASSEDWGGSGELFF.

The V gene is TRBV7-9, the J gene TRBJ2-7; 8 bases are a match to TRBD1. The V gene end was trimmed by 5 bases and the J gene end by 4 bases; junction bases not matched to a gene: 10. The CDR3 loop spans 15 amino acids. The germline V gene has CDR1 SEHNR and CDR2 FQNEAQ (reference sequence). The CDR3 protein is CASSIGQGSFYEQYF. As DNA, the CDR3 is TGTGCCAGCAGCATAGGACAGGGTTCGTTTTACGAGCAGTACTTC.

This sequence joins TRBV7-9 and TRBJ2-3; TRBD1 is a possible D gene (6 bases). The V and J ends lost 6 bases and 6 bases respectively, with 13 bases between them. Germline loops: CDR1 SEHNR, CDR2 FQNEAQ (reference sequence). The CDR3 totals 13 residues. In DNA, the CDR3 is TGTGCCAGCAGTTTACAGGGCGGGGATACGCAGTATTTT. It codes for CASSLQGGDTQYF.

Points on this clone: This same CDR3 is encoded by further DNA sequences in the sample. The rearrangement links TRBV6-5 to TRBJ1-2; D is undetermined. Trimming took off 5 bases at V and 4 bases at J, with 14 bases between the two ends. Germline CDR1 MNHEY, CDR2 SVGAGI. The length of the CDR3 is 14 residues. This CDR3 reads CASSPREGFYGYTF. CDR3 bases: TGTGCCAGCAGTCCCCGGGAAGGATTCTATGGCTACACCTTC.

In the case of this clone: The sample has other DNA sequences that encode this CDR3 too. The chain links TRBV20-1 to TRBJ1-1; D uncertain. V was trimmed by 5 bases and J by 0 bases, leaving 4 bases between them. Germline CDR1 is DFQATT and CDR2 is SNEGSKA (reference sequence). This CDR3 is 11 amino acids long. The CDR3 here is CSAELNTEAFF. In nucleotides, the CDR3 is TGCAGTGCTGAGTTGAACACTGAAGCTTTCTTT.

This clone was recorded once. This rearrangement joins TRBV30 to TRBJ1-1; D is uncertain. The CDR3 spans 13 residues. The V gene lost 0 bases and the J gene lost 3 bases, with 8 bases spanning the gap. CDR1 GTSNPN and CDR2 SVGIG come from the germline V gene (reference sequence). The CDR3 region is CAWSVSADTEAFF. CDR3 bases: TGTGCCTGGAGTGTATCGGCGGACACTGAAGCTTTCTTT.

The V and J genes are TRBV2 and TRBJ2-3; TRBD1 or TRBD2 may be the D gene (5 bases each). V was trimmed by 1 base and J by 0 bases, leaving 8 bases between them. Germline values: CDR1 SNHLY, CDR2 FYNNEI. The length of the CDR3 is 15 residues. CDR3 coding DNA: TGTGCCAGCAGTGAAGGGGGACCGAGCACAGATACGCAGTATTTT. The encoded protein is CASSEGGPSTDTQYF. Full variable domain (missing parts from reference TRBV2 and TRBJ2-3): EPEVTQTPSHQVTQMGQEVILRCVPISNHLYFYWYRQILGQKVEFLVSFYNNEISEKSEIFDDQFSVERPDGSNFTLKIRSTKLEDSAMYFCASSEGGPSTDTQYFGPGTRLTVL.

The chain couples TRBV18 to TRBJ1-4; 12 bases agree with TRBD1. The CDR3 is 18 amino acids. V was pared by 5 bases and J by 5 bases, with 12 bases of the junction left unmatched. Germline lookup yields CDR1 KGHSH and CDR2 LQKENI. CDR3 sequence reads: CASSATRGQGAQNEKLFF. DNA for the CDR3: TGTGCCAGCTCAGCAACCAGGGGACAGGGGGCGCAGAATGAAAAACTGTTTTTT.

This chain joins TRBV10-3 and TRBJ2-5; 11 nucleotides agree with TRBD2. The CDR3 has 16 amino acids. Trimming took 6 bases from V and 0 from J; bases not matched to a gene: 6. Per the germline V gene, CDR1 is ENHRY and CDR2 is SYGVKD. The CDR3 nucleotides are TGTGCCATCAGCCATCGACTAGCGGGGAACCAAGAGACCCAGTACTTC. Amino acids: CAISHRLAGNQETQYF.

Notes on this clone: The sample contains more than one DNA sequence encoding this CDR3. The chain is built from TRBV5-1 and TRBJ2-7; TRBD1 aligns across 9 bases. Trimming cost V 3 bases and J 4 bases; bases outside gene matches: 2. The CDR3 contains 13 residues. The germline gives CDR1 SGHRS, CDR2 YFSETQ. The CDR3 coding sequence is TGCGCCAGCAGCTGGGACAGGGCTTACGAGCAGTACTTC. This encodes CASSWDRAYEQYF.

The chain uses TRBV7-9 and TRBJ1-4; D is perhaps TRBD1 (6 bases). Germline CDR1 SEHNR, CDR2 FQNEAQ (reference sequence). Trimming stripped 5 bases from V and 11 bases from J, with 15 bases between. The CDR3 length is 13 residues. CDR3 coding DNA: TGTGCCAGCAGCACGGACAGCGAAGAGAAACTGTTTTTT. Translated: CASSTDSEEKLFF.

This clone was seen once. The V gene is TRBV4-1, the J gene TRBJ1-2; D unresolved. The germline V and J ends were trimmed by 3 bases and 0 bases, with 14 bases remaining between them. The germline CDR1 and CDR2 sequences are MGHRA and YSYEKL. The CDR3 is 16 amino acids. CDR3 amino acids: CASSQERWGSNYGYTF. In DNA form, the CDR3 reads TGCGCCAGCAGCCAGGAAAGATGGGGTTCTAACTATGGCTACACCTTC.